This is a list of T cell receptor beta chains from one sample in a study of T cells in Graves' hyperthyroidism and ophthalmopathy. TCRdb independently ran MiXCR on the multiplex PCR reads; one entry per CDR3 protein. The sample consists of around 450,000 distinct CDR3 sequences, around 16% of them appearing once. Sequencing was done on a sample of blood. These receptors all stem from a woman between 18 and 29 years old with Graves' hyperthyroidism. The CDR3 runs from the conserved cysteine through the conserved F or W. A D gene is named only where the DNA matches it firmly. The size entry is marked missing in some rows and otherwise reads once, few, many or a size class.

V: TRBV9; size: NA; D: NA; J: TRBJ1-2; CDR3: CASSVEGGVKGGGYTF; DNA: TGTGCCAGCAGCGTAGAGGGGGGCGTTAAGGGGGGCGGCTACACCTTC
V: TRBV7-2; size: many; D: TRBD1; J: TRBJ2-5; CDR3: CASSWGTGGGTQYF; DNA: TGTGCCAGCAGCTGGGGGACAGGGGGGGGGACCCAGTACTTC
V: TRBV6-1; size: many; D: NA; J: TRBJ2-1; CDR3: CASSYSAGSYNEQFF; DNA: TGTGCCAGCAGTTATTCTGCTGGCTCCTACAATGAGCAGTTCTTC
V: TRBV3-1; size: many; D: NA; J: TRBJ2-3; CDR3: CASSQVGDTQYF; DNA: TGTGCCAGCAGCCAAGTTGGTGATACGCAGTATTTT
V: TRBV28; size: many; D: NA; J: TRBJ1-2; CDR3: CASSVDSDYGYTF; DNA: TGTGCCAGCAGTGTGGACAGCGACTATGGCTACACCTTC
V: TRBV20-1; size: many; D: TRBD1; J: TRBJ1-4; CDR3: CSAGQWQGAHEKLFF; DNA: TGCAGTGCTGGTCAATGGCAGGGGGCACATGAAAAACTGTTTTTT
V: TRBV7-8; size: few; D: NA; J: TRBJ1-2; CDR3: CASSLEDSNYGYTF; DNA: TGTGCCAGCAGCTTAGAGGACAGCAACTATGGCTACACCTTC
V: TRBV11-3; size: many; D: NA; J: TRBJ2-4; CDR3: CASSYDTNIQYF; DNA: TGTGCCAGCAGCTATGACACAAACATTCAGTACTTC
V: TRBV7-2; size: NA; D: NA; J: TRBJ2-1; CDR3: CASSRGGTGWNEQFF; DNA: TGTGCCAGCAGCCGGGGGGGGACAGGGTGGAATGAGCAGTTCTTC
V: TRBV12-3/TRBV12-4; size: many; D: TRBD1; J: TRBJ1-2; CDR3: CASKSRTGYGYTF; DNA: TGTGCCAGCAAATCCAGGACAGGGTATGGCTACACCTTC
V: TRBV5-8; size: many; D: NA; J: TRBJ2-5; CDR3: CASRYRGIGTQYF; DNA: TGTGCCAGCAGATATCGGGGAATTGGGACCCAGTACTTC
V: TRBV6-2/TRBV6-3; size: many; D: NA; J: TRBJ2-7; CDR3: CASSYNKRGTGSYEQYF; DNA: TGTGCCAGCAGTTACAACAAAAGGGGGACGGGCTCCTACGAGCAGTACTTC
V: TRBV13; size: NA; D: NA; J: TRBJ1-4; CDR3: CASSLQALGKLFF; DNA: TGTGCCAGCAGTTTACAGGCCTTAGGAAAACTGTTTTTT
V: TRBV6-6; size: many; D: TRBD2; J: TRBJ2-7; CDR3: CASSYPSSGAGYEQYF; DNA: TGTGCCAGCAGTTACCCCTCTAGCGGGGCGGGATACGAGCAGTACTTC
V: TRBV12-3/TRBV12-4; size: NA; D: TRBD2; J: TRBJ2-1; CDR3: CASSEAGGSSYNEQFF; DNA: TGTGCCAGCAGTGAAGCGGGGGGCTCCTCCTACAATGAGCAGTTCTTC
V: TRBV27; size: NA; D: NA; J: TRBJ2-3; CDR3: CASRIQRTDTQYF; DNA: TGTGCCAGCCGGATACAGAGAACAGATACGCAGTATTTT
V: TRBV11-2; size: many; D: NA; J: TRBJ2-3; CDR3: CASSPPTDTQYF; DNA: TGTGCCAGCAGCCCCCCAACAGATACGCAGTATTTT
V: TRBV2; size: many; D: TRBD2; J: TRBJ2-7; CDR3: CASRSAGGPYEQYF; DNA: TGTGCCAGCAGATCGGCGGGAGGACCCTACGAGCAGTACTTC
V: TRBV3-1; size: many; D: NA; J: TRBJ1-2; CDR3: CASSQEGSRGYTF; DNA: TGTGCCAGCAGCCAAGAGGGGTCTCGGGGCTACACCTTC
V: TRBV19; size: many; D: TRBD1; J: TRBJ2-7; CDR3: CATQQGADEQYF; DNA: TGTGCCACCCAACAGGGGGCCGACGAGCAGTACTTC
V: TRBV19; size: NA; D: NA; J: TRBJ1-2; CDR3: CASTSPPGDGYTF; DNA: TGTGCCAGTACCTCTCCCCCCGGCGATGGCTACACCTTC
V: TRBV2; size: many; D: NA; J: TRBJ2-3; CDR3: CASSDPTLGTDTQYF; DNA: TGTGCCAGCAGTGATCCCACACTAGGCACAGATACGCAGTATTTT
V: TRBV20-1; size: NA; D: TRBD1; J: TRBJ2-1; CDR3: CSAPEDREYHEQFF; DNA: TGCAGTGCCCCCGAGGACAGGGAATATCATGAGCAGTTCTTC
V: TRBV12-3/TRBV12-4; size: few; D: NA; J: TRBJ2-3; CDR3: CASTLDQRLVTDTQYF; DNA: TGTGCCAGCACTCTAGATCAGCGCCTAGTCACAGATACGCAGTATTTT
V: TRBV12-3/TRBV12-4; size: many; D: NA; J: TRBJ2-5; CDR3: CASTPAAYQETQYF; DNA: TGTGCCAGCACCCCAGCAGCGTACCAAGAGACCCAGTACTTC
V: TRBV7-9; size: many; D: NA; J: TRBJ2-2; CDR3: CASSATGTGELFF; DNA: TGTGCCAGCAGCGCCACAGGAACCGGGGAGCTGTTTTTT